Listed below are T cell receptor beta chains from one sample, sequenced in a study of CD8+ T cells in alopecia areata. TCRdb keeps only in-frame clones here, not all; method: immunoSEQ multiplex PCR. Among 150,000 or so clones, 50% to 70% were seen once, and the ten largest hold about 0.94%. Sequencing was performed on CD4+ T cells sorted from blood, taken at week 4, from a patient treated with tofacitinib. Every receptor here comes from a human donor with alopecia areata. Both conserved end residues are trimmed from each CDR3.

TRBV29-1 SVPRGNGGYGYT
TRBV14 ASSQKKWVSNQPQH
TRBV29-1 SVEGQFGETQY
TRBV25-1 ASSEAGDRVALH
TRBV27 ASSVGSSYNEQF
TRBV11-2 ASSLVERSGNTIY
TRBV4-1 ASSWTSGGARETQY
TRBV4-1 ASSQEDRAPRSYGYT
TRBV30 AWNDRGRHTEAF
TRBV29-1 SVARRSTDTQY
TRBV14 ASSQTSRGGRETQY
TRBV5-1 ASSAGSTSEQY
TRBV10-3 AISESWGQDGYT
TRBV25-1 ASSDTGRYTGELF
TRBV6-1 ATTGHNEQF
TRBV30 AWAAWGLGGYT
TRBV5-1 ASSPDRGRNTEAF
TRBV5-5 ASSLRVGDEKLF
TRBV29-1 SVGVYNEQF
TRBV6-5 ASSRTVLAKNIQY
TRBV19 ASKIGRDQPQH
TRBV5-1 ASSLTEGWYEKLF
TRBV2 ASSERRGDNSPLH
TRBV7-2 ASSLDLGAIAEAF
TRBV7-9 ASSSGALQPQH
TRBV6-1 ASQAPGEFYEQY
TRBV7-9 ASTIMNTEAF
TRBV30 AWSFLRVSGYT
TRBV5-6 ASSLWNPWGAYQPQH
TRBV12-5 ASGLTGLAEAF
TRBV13 ARRGDSPLH
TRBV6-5 ASAQWNNQPQH
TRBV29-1 SVDSPGQGDEQY
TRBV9 ASSINLAGGQETQY
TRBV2 ASRRSWDRVVRTEAF
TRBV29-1 SVWDRVGPQH
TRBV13 ASSSKGDSPLH
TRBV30 AWQAGYGYT
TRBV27 ASSFRGVGYT